A selection of T cell receptor beta chains follows, all from one sample in a study of blood T cell repertoires in COVID-19. The data were produced by immunoSEQ multiplex PCR, yet TCRdb's version contains in-frame clones alone and is incomplete. The sample has 70,000 to 90,000 clones, about 85% seen once. The sequenced sample was peripheral blood. These TCRs come from a man between 60 and 75 years old with acute or convalescent COVID-19. The CDR3 runs from the conserved cysteine through the conserved F or W. The order of the fields is D gene, V gene, clone size, J gene, CDR3 protein, CDR3 DNA. A D gene is named only where the DNA matches it firmly. Clone size is stated in some rows and not others, as once, few, many or a class when expanded.

d_gene: -; v_gene: TRBV11-2; abundance: -; j_gene: TRBJ2-1; CDR3aa: CATRPYGNEQFF; CDR3nt: TGTGCCACTCGCCCCTACGGTAATGAGCAGTTCTTC
d_gene: TRBD2; v_gene: TRBV6-5; abundance: -; j_gene: TRBJ2-3; CDR3aa: CASSQTSGLADTQYF; CDR3nt: TGTGCCAGCAGCCAGACTAGCGGGCTGGCAGATACGCAGTATTTT
d_gene: -; v_gene: TRBV5-1; abundance: -; j_gene: TRBJ1-6; CDR3aa: CASSLGQTNSPLHF; CDR3nt: TGCGCCAGCAGCTTAGGACAGACTAATTCACCCCTCCACTTT
d_gene: -; v_gene: TRBV25-1; abundance: -; j_gene: TRBJ2-7; CDR3aa: CASSEFFDGRVLEQYF; CDR3nt: TGTGCCAGCAGTGAATTTTTTGATGGCAGGGTACTCGAGCAGTACTTC
d_gene: -; v_gene: TRBV27; abundance: -; j_gene: TRBJ1-2; CDR3aa: CASSPGYGYTF; CDR3nt: TGTGCCAGCAGTCCGGGTTATGGCTACACCTTC
d_gene: -; v_gene: TRBV5-8; abundance: -; j_gene: TRBJ1-2; CDR3aa: CASSLRRRVSF; CDR3nt: TGTGCCAGCAGCTTGCGGCGCAGGGTAAGCTTC
d_gene: -; v_gene: TRBV5-4; abundance: -; j_gene: TRBJ2-1; CDR3aa: CASSNPGLEVF; CDR3nt: TGTGCCAGCAGCAATCCGGGACTGGAAGTCTTC
d_gene: TRBD1; v_gene: TRBV9; abundance: -; j_gene: TRBJ2-2; CDR3aa: CAKGQGGLRENTGELFF; CDR3nt: TGTGCCAAAGGACAGGGAGGACTCCGCGAGAACACCGGGGAGCTGTTTTTT
d_gene: TRBD2; v_gene: TRBV7-9; abundance: few; j_gene: TRBJ2-7; CDR3aa: CASSLGTSGSSYEQYF; CDR3nt: TGTGCCAGCAGCTTAGGAACTAGCGGGAGCTCCTACGAGCAGTACTTC
d_gene: -; v_gene: TRBV4-2; abundance: -; j_gene: TRBJ2-7; CDR3aa: CASSQAVRDYEQYF; CDR3nt: TGTGCCAGCAGCCAAGCGGTCAGGGACTACGAGCAGTACTTC
d_gene: TRBD2; v_gene: TRBV29-1; abundance: -; j_gene: TRBJ2-1; CDR3aa: CSVEAGTSGDNEQFF; CDR3nt: TGCAGCGTTGAAGCTGGGACTAGCGGGGACAATGAGCAGTTCTTC
d_gene: TRBD1; v_gene: TRBV19; abundance: -; j_gene: TRBJ1-1; CDR3aa: CASNNPTGVNTEAFF; CDR3nt: TGTGCCAGTAATAACCCAACAGGGGTGAACACTGAAGCTTTCTTT
d_gene: -; v_gene: TRBV7-3; abundance: many; j_gene: TRBJ2-3; CDR3aa: CASSLTRGSDTQYF; CDR3nt: TGTGCCAGCAGCTTAACACGGGGTTCAGATACGCAGTATTTT
d_gene: TRBD2; v_gene: TRBV7-6; abundance: -; j_gene: TRBJ2-3; CDR3aa: CASSLAATSGTDTQYF; CDR3nt: TGTGCCAGCAGCTTAGCCGCGACTAGCGGGACAGATACGCAGTATTTT
d_gene: -; v_gene: TRBV27; abundance: -; j_gene: TRBJ1-2; CDR3aa: CANPRRAYGYTF; CDR3nt: TGTGCCAACCCCAGGAGGGCCTATGGCTACACCTTC
d_gene: TRBD2; v_gene: TRBV10-3; abundance: -; j_gene: TRBJ2-7; CDR3aa: CATGTSGRNEQYF; CDR3nt: TGTGCCACCGGGACTAGCGGGAGGAACGAGCAGTACTTC
d_gene: -; v_gene: TRBV20-1; abundance: -; j_gene: TRBJ1-5; CDR3aa: CSAIDSRGAQPQHF; CDR3nt: TGCAGTGCTATTGACAGTCGGGGGGCTCAGCCCCAGCATTTT
d_gene: -; v_gene: TRBV5-4; abundance: -; j_gene: TRBJ2-5; CDR3aa: CASNQDSFQETQYF; CDR3nt: TGTGCCAGCAACCAAGACTCCTTCCAAGAGACCCAGTACTTC
d_gene: TRBD2; v_gene: TRBV5-4; abundance: -; j_gene: TRBJ2-7; CDR3aa: CASSLGTSGYEQYF; CDR3nt: TGTGCCAGCAGCTTAGGGACTAGCGGCTACGAGCAGTACTTC
d_gene: -; v_gene: TRBV30; abundance: -; j_gene: TRBJ1-1; CDR3aa: CAWSVRGDSTEAFF; CDR3nt: TGTGCCTGGAGTGTACGGGGGGATAGCACTGAAGCTTTCTTT
d_gene: -; v_gene: TRBV18; abundance: -; j_gene: TRBJ2-7; CDR3aa: CASSPPDRSYEQYF; CDR3nt: TGTGCCAGCTCACCACCGGACAGATCCTACGAGCAGTACTTC
d_gene: -; v_gene: TRBV7-3; abundance: -; j_gene: TRBJ2-1; CDR3aa: CASSLTGARNEQFF; CDR3nt: TGTGCCAGCAGCTTAACTGGGGCGCGGAATGAGCAGTTCTTC
d_gene: -; v_gene: TRBV14; abundance: -; j_gene: TRBJ2-5; CDR3aa: CASSRQDWEETQYF; CDR3nt: TGTGCCAGCAGCCGCCAGGACTGGGAGGAGACCCAGTACTTC
d_gene: TRBD1; v_gene: TRBV5-4; abundance: -; j_gene: TRBJ1-6; CDR3aa: CASSSRTGVNSPLHF; CDR3nt: TGTGCCAGCAGCTCCCGGACAGGGGTAAATTCACCCCTCCACTTT
d_gene: -; v_gene: TRBV7-9; abundance: once; j_gene: TRBJ1-2; CDR3aa: CASSLAPGGGGYTF; CDR3nt: TGTGCCAGCAGCTTAGCTCCGGGAGGAGGTGGCTACACCTTC
d_gene: TRBD1; v_gene: TRBV7-2; abundance: -; j_gene: TRBJ2-1; CDR3aa: CASSLIEGQIYNEQFF; CDR3nt: TGTGCCAGCAGCTTAATTGAGGGACAGATCTACAATGAGCAGTTCTTC
d_gene: -; v_gene: TRBV18; abundance: -; j_gene: TRBJ1-2; CDR3aa: CASSQGRGNYGYTF; CDR3nt: TGTGCCAGCTCACAAGGACGGGGGAACTATGGCTACACCTTC
d_gene: -; v_gene: TRBV19; abundance: -; j_gene: TRBJ1-2; CDR3aa: CASSPEGWYGYTF; CDR3nt: TGTGCCAGTAGTCCCGAGGGCTGGTATGGCTACACCTTC
d_gene: -; v_gene: TRBV7-9; abundance: once; j_gene: TRBJ2-7; CDR3aa: CASSLEARQYF; CDR3nt: TGTGCCAGCAGCTTAGAAGCTCGGCAGTACTTC
d_gene: TRBD1; v_gene: TRBV7-2; abundance: -; j_gene: TRBJ1-2; CDR3aa: CASSHRQGAIGGYTF; CDR3nt: TGTGCCAGCAGCCACAGACAGGGGGCAATTGGTGGCTACACCTTC
d_gene: TRBD2; v_gene: TRBV7-2; abundance: few; j_gene: TRBJ2-1; CDR3aa: CASSSASGGAISHNEQFF; CDR3nt: TGTGCCAGCAGCTCTGCTAGCGGGGGGGCCATTTCCCACAATGAGCAGTTCTTC
d_gene: TRBD1; v_gene: TRBV6-5; abundance: -; j_gene: TRBJ2-5; CDR3aa: CAIRTGPGETQYF; CDR3nt: TGTGCCATAAGGACAGGGCCGGGCGAGACCCAGTACTTC
d_gene: TRBD1; v_gene: TRBV4-1; abundance: -; j_gene: TRBJ2-7; CDR3aa: CASSSPGTEHYEQYF; CDR3nt: TGCGCCAGCAGCTCACCCGGGACAGAACATTACGAGCAGTACTTC
d_gene: -; v_gene: TRBV25-1; abundance: -; j_gene: TRBJ1-5; CDR3aa: CASSGSTVSNQPQHF; CDR3nt: TGTGCCAGCAGTGGCTCTACGGTGTCTAATCAGCCCCAGCATTTT
d_gene: -; v_gene: TRBV12-3/TRBV12-4; abundance: -; j_gene: TRBJ1-3; CDR3aa: CASSQTVGNTIYF; CDR3nt: TGTGCCAGCAGTCAGACAGTGGGAAACACCATATATTTT
d_gene: TRBD2; v_gene: TRBV28; abundance: -; j_gene: TRBJ2-2; CDR3aa: CASSPSGTGTGELFF; CDR3nt: TGTGCCAGCAGTCCTAGCGGGACGGGAACCGGGGAGCTGTTTTTT
d_gene: -; v_gene: TRBV29-1; abundance: -; j_gene: TRBJ2-1; CDR3aa: CSVEQFQNEQFF; CDR3nt: TGCAGCGTTGAACAGTTTCAGAATGAGCAGTTCTTC
d_gene: -; v_gene: TRBV27; abundance: -; j_gene: TRBJ1-2; CDR3aa: CASSIGQTYGYTF; CDR3nt: TGTGCCAGCAGTATCGGACAGACGTATGGCTACACCTTC
d_gene: -; v_gene: TRBV7-8; abundance: -; j_gene: TRBJ1-1; CDR3aa: CASSPRGVVTEAFF; CDR3nt: TGTGCCAGCAGCCCCCGGGGAGTAGTCACTGAAGCTTTCTTT
d_gene: TRBD1; v_gene: TRBV29-1; abundance: -; j_gene: TRBJ1-3; CDR3aa: CSVVLTPGQGSGNTIYF; CDR3nt: TGCAGCGTTGTCCTCACCCCGGGACAGGGCTCTGGAAACACCATATATTTT
d_gene: TRBD1; v_gene: TRBV5-1; abundance: -; j_gene: TRBJ2-7; CDR3aa: CASSLNTGGKYF; CDR3nt: TGCGCCAGCAGCTTAAACACAGGGGGCAAGTACTTC
d_gene: -; v_gene: TRBV11-3; abundance: -; j_gene: TRBJ2-2; CDR3aa: CASSLGPTGELFF; CDR3nt: TGTGCCAGCAGCTTAGGTCCGACCGGGGAGCTGTTTTTT
d_gene: -; v_gene: TRBV18; abundance: -; j_gene: TRBJ1-4; CDR3aa: CASSPGGAREKLFF; CDR3nt: TGTGCCAGCTCACCGGGAGGGGCAAGGGAAAAACTGTTTTTT
d_gene: -; v_gene: TRBV24-1; abundance: -; j_gene: TRBJ1-6; CDR3aa: CATSRGGSPLHF; CDR3nt: TGTGCCACCTCTAGGGGGGGTTCACCCCTCCACTTT
d_gene: -; v_gene: TRBV6-5; abundance: -; j_gene: TRBJ1-1; CDR3aa: CASSYDRRGTEAFF; CDR3nt: TGTGCCAGCAGTTACGACAGAAGGGGCACTGAAGCTTTCTTT
d_gene: TRBD1; v_gene: TRBV6-5; abundance: -; j_gene: TRBJ2-7; CDR3aa: CASRGTGDSYEQYF; CDR3nt: TGTGCCAGCAGGGGAACAGGGGACTCCTACGAGCAGTACTTC
d_gene: TRBD1; v_gene: TRBV7-2; abundance: -; j_gene: TRBJ1-6; CDR3aa: CASSLVQGRNSPLHF; CDR3nt: TGTGCCAGCAGCTTGGTACAGGGGCGTAATTCACCCCTCCACTTT
d_gene: TRBD2; v_gene: TRBV5-1; abundance: -; j_gene: TRBJ2-5; CDR3aa: CASSKGVAGGRYQETQYF; CDR3nt: TGCGCCAGCAGTAAGGGGGTAGCGGGAGGCAGGTACCAAGAGACCCAGTACTTC
d_gene: -; v_gene: TRBV10-2; abundance: once; j_gene: TRBJ1-5; CDR3aa: CASSESSGDQPQHF; CDR3nt: TGCGCCAGCAGTGAGTCGTCAGGGGATCAGCCCCAGCATTTT
d_gene: -; v_gene: TRBV7-8; abundance: -; j_gene: TRBJ2-4; CDR3aa: CASSLAGGLQYF; CDR3nt: TGTGCCAGCAGCTTAGCCGGGGGGCTTCAGTACTTC